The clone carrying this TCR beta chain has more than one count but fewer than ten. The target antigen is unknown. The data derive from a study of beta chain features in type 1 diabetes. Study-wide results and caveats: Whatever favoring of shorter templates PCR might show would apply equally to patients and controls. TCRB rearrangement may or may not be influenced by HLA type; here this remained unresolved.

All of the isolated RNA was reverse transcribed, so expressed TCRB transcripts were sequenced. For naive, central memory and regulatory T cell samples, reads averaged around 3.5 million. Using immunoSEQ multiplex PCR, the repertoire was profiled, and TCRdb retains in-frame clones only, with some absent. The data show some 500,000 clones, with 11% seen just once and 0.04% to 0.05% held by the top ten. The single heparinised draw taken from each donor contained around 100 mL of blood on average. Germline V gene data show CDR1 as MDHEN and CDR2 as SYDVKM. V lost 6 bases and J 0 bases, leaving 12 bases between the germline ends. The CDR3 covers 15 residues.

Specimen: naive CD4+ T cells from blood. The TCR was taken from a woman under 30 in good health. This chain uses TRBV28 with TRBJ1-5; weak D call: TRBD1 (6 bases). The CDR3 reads CASRRTAYSNQPQHF. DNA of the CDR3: TGTGCCAGCAGGCGGACAGCTTATAGCAATCAGCCCCAGCATTTT.